The next 18 T cell receptor beta chains were all read from a single sample in a study of blood T cell repertoires in COVID-19. Sequencing used immunoSEQ multiplex PCR; TCRdb keeps in-frame clones, though not all of them. The sample shows about 270,000 clones, roughly 85% of them seen only once. The sequencing input was peripheral blood. All receptors derive from a woman in her sixties or seventies with acute or convalescent COVID-19.

V gene TRBV5-6 combines with J gene TRBJ1-5, with TRBD1 matching over 8 bases. From germline, CDR1 is SGHDT and CDR2 YYEEEE. This CDR3 comprises 15 residues. With V trimmed by 4 bases and J by 3 bases, 6 bases remained unmatched. CDR3 protein: CASSTRDRFNQPQHF. Here the CDR3 DNA reads TGTGCCAGCAGCACCCGGGACAGGTTCAATCAGCCCCAGCATTTT. Variable domain in full (rest from reference TRBV5-6 and TRBJ1-5): DAGVTQSPTHLIKTRGQQVTLRCSPKSGHDTVSWYQQALGQGPQFIFQYYEEEERQRGNFPDRFSGHQFPNYSSELNVNALLLGDSALYLCASSTRDRFNQPQHFGDGTRLSIL.

The V and J genes are TRBV5-4 and TRBJ2-5; unclear D gene. The germline V gene encodes CDR1 SGHNT and CDR2 YYREEE (reference sequence). The CDR3 runs to 11 residues. The V and J ends lost 4 bases and 5 bases respectively, with 6 bases between them. CDR3 bases: TGTGCCAGCAGCCACGGGGAGACCCAGTACTTC. Its translation: CASSHGETQYF.

CDR3 protein: CASSLTGFYEQYF. In DNA form, the CDR3 reads TGTGCCAGCAGCTTGACCGGTTTTTACGAGCAGTACTTC. This sequence joins TRBV5-4 and TRBJ2-7, with no clear D. This CDR3 has 13 amino acids. V lost 1 base to trimming and J lost 4 bases, with 9 bases between them. In germline, CDR1 is SGHNT, CDR2 YYREEE (reference sequence).

This chain joins TRBV5-1 and TRBJ2-1; possible D gene TRBD2, 6 bases. The CDR3 sequence is 15 residues long. V gave up 4 bases and J gave up 1 base, with 12 bases separating them. Germline V CDR1 and CDR2: SGHRS, YFSETQ. As DNA, the CDR3 is TGCGCCAGCAGCCCCGGGGCGGGGTCCTACAATGAGCAGTTCTTC. Its translation: CASSPGAGSYNEQFF.

The V gene is TRBV7-9, the J gene TRBJ1-1; D is uncertain. In germline, CDR1 is SEHNR, CDR2 FQNEAQ (reference sequence). With 5 bases removed from V and 4 bases from J, the gap between germline ends came to 11 bases. The CDR3 is 13 amino acids. The CDR3 loop is CASSEAISTEAFF. The CDR3 DNA reads TGTGCCAGCAGCGAAGCGATAAGCACTGAAGCTTTCTTT.

This chain connects TRBV5-1 to TRBJ2-1; D is ambiguous. The CDR3 is 14 amino acids. V was cut by 0 bases and J by 0 bases, with 4 bases left in between. Germline V lookup: CDR1 SGHRS, CDR2 YFSETQ. This chain's CDR3 is CASSLAGSYNEQFF. The CDR3 DNA sequence: TGCGCCAGCAGCTTGGCAGGCTCCTACAATGAGCAGTTCTTC.

The genes are TRBV27 and TRBJ1-2, with 9 bases aligning to TRBD1. Germline trimming cut 7 bases from V and 2 bases from J; bases unmatched to any gene: 8. Germline CDR1 and CDR2: MNHEY and SMNVEV (reference sequence). This CDR3 spans 15 amino acids. CDR3 region: CASNPRQGGNYGYTF. The DNA of the CDR3 is TGTGCCAGCAATCCTCGACAGGGGGGAAACTATGGCTACACCTTC.

The J gene is TRBJ1-1, the V gene TRBV2, with no clear D. Looked up from germline, CDR1 is SNHLY and CDR2 is FYNNEI. V lost 5 bases and J lost 11, with 12 bases in between. The length of the CDR3 is 11 residues. This CDR3 is CASSSSYGAFF. The CDR3 coding sequence is TGTGCCAGCAGTTCTAGCTATGGGGCTTTCTTT.

The chain joins TRBV6-6 to TRBJ1-1; D uncertain. The CDR3 is 14 amino acids. CDR1 and CDR2 (germline): MNHNY, SVGAGI (reference sequence). The V end lost 7 bases, the J end lost 1 base, and 13 bases lay between the germline ends. The DNA of the CDR3 is TGTGCCAGCACTAGACCGTATCCGAACACTGAAGCTTTCTTT. Its protein is CASTRPYPNTEAFF.

CDR3 amino acids: CASSTGTGLGEPQHF. In DNA, the CDR3 is TGTGCCAGTAGTACCGGAACAGGGCTCGGGGAGCCCCAGCATTTT. V is TRBV19 and J is TRBJ1-5; a possible D gene is TRBD1 (6 bases). The CDR3 consists of 15 residues. The V end was cut by 4 bases, the J end by 8 bases, with 18 bases between. Germline V gene lookup returns CDR1 LNHDA and CDR2 SQIVND (reference sequence).

V is TRBV5-1 and J is TRBJ2-2, with D maybe TRBD2 (6 bases). V lost 6 bases, J lost 0 bases, and 12 bases lay in between. CDR1 is SGHRS, CDR2 YFSETQ, per germline. This CDR3 contains 15 residues. CDR3 in amino acids: CASKEGPTNTGELFF. The CDR3 DNA reads TGCGCCAGCAAGGAGGGGCCAACGAACACCGGGGAGCTGTTTTTT. The full variable domain, completed using reference TRBV5-1 and TRBJ2-2, is KAGVTQTPRYLIKTRGQQVTLSCSPISGHRSVSWYQQTPGQGLQFLFEYFSETQRNKGNFPGRFSGRQFSNSRSEMNVSTLELGDSALYLCASKEGPTNTGELFFGEGSRLTVL.

This clone came up once. The CDR3 bases are TGTGCCACCAGTGATTCGACAGGGGCCACCGGGGAGCTGTTTTTT. It encodes CATSDSTGATGELFF. The chain employs TRBV24-1 and TRBJ2-2; TRBD1 aligns across 8 bases. Trimming cost V 2 bases and J 4 bases; bases outside gene matches: 2. CDR1 and CDR2 (germline): KGHDR, SFDVKD. The CDR3 has 15 amino acids.

The genes are TRBV2 and TRBJ1-2, with D perhaps TRBD1 (5 bases). Per the germline V gene, CDR1 is SNHLY and CDR2 is FYNNEI. The CDR3 is 13 amino acids. V lost 1 base to trimming and J lost 2 bases, with 5 bases between them. The CDR3 sequence: CASSEDRNYGYTF. The CDR3 nucleotides are TGTGCCAGCAGTGAAGACAGGAACTATGGCTACACCTTC.

The chain is built from TRBV19 and TRBJ1-6; D gene unclear. Trimming removed 5 bases from V and 7 bases from J, with 15 bases in between. This CDR3 has 15 amino acids. CDR1 is LNHDA and CDR2 is SQIVND in the germline V gene (reference sequence). The CDR3 DNA reads TGTGCCAGTAGTCGAGGAGTAGGTTCGAATTCACCCCTCCACTTT. It translates to CASSRGVGSNSPLHF.

The chain joins TRBV5-6 to TRBJ1-2, with 7 bases that match TRBD1. The CDR3 runs 17 residues. V dropped 1 base and J dropped 2; count of bases not matched to a gene: 11. Per germline, CDR1 SGHDT and CDR2 YYEEEE. CDR3 residues: CASSLIFLRGQNYGYTF. The CDR3 DNA reads TGTGCCAGCAGCTTGATCTTTCTCAGGGGACAGAACTATGGCTACACCTTC.

This chain uses TRBV2 with TRBJ1-2; no firm D call. The germline CDR1 and CDR2 sequences are SNHLY and FYNNEI. The CDR3 has 14 residues. Trimming stripped 5 bases from V and 1 base from J, with 11 bases between. CDR3 DNA: TGTGCCAGCAGTTCCGGGTCTTTTAACTATGGCTACACCTTC. Protein sequence: CASSSGSFNYGYTF.

This clone was recorded a few times. V is TRBV15 and J is TRBJ2-2; 9 positions agree with TRBD1. J was trimmed by 5 bases and V by 8 bases; bases with no gene match: 6. Germline CDR1 reads LNHNV; CDR2 reads YYDKDF (reference sequence). This CDR3 has 14 amino acids. CDR3 DNA: TGTGCCACCCTTGGACAGGGGAAAACCGGGGAGCTGTTTTTT. This codes for CATLGQGKTGELFF.

The chain links TRBV7-8 to TRBJ1-2; TRBD1 agrees at 10 bases. CDR1 is SGHVS and CDR2 is FQNEAQ in the germline V gene. The CDR3 has 16 amino acids. V lost 4 bases to trimming and J lost 7 bases; unmatched junction nucleotides: 12. The CDR3 sequence: CASSSTASGQGFGYTF. The CDR3 DNA reads TGTGCCAGCAGCTCCACAGCTTCGGGACAGGGGTTTGGCTACACCTTC.